The TCR beta chain under discussion was sequenced for a study of blood T cell repertoires in COVID-19 (dated by TCRdb to 2018 to 2021). With regard to the full study: The collaborator samples originated in the United States, Italy and Spain and spanned the acute and convalescent phases of COVID-19. The material from the prospective study consisted of cDNA or gDNA derived from T cells, B-cell-depleted T cells, or PBMCs. Deeply sampled blood TCRbeta repertoires from subjects exposed to, actively infected with, or recovered from COVID-19 were included in the dataset. The repertoires were released in a freely available public database intended as a resource for research on the immune response to SARS-CoV-2. The samples were drawn from the first 160 participants of the ongoing ImmuneRACE study and from some 1,300 subjects provided by 6 global collaborators. The sample metadata nearly always contained a de-identified subject ID, COVID-19 status, age in years and sex. Where available, HLA class I and class II types were obtained from metadata supplied by the sample provider rather than from assay-based typing.

Whole blood was collected in K2EDTA tubes by collaborating institutions according to the institutions' own protocols. For TCRbeta analysis, collaborator samples were shipped as frozen whole blood, as isolated PBMCs, or as DNA extracted from either sample type. Taken from the germline V gene, the CDR1 and CDR2 loops are KGHSH and LQKENI. V was cut back by 3 bases and J by 13 bases, leaving a gap of 16 bases between them. The CDR3 spans 13 residues, from the cysteine through the phenylalanine. Only CDR3 DNA is held: 39 bases, read in frame from base 1. What the authors observed across the whole study: The quantity of clinical and demographic metadata differed by source and by participant and was supplied without curation.

TCRbeta CDR3 regions were amplified from genomic DNA by means of the immunoSEQ Assay, a bias-controlled multiplex PCR. The original pipeline was this. Nucleated cell counts per sample were estimated from amplification of reference gene primers within the assay. Sequence reads were collapsed and filtered to measure the absolute abundance of every unique TCRbeta CDR3 rearrangement. Productive Simpson clonality was computed per sample as the square root of Simpson's diversity index over productive rearrangements. As stored in TCRdb, this immuneACCESS dataset retains in-frame rearrangements with V and J assigned. A fraction of the clones does not appear; measured against another copy, unresolved V genes explain less than half of the discrepancy, and the remainder lacks a known reason. Clone size and the V and J calls come from that table; the DNA yielded D and trimming. The sample table holds 70,000 to 85,000 clones, of which around 80% were seen once. The top ten clones comprise 15% to 19% of the sample.

In regard to this clone: The clone's antigen remains unknown. No base qualities exist here, and no much larger clone lies one base off it.

Source material: peripheral blood. The V and J genes are TRBV18 and TRBJ2-1; a tentative D call is TRBD1 (5 bases match). The origin of this receptor is a woman of 80 years or more with acute or convalescent COVID-19. The CDR3 in this case is CASSPEDDRQQFF. The DNA sequence reads TGTGCCAGCTCACCTGAGGACGACAGACAACAGTTCTTC.